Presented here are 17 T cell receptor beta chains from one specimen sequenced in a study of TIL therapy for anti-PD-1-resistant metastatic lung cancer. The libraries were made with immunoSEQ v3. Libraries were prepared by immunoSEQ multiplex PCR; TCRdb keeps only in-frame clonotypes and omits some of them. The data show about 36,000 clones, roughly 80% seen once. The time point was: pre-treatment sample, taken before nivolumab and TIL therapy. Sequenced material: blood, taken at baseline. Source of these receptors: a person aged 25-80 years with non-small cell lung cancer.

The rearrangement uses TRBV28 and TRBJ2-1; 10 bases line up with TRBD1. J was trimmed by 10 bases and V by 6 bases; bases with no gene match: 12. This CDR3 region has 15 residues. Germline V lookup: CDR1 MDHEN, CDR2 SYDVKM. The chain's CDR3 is CASSIAGQGRNEQFF. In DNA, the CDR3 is TGTGCCAGCAGCATCGCGGGACAGGGGAGAAACGAGCAGTTCTTC. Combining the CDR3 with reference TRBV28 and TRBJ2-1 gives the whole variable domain DVKVTQSSRYLVKRTGEKVFLECVQDMDHENMFWYRQDPGLGLRLIYFSYDVKMKEKGDIPEGYSVSREKKERFSLILESASTNQTSMYLCASSIAGQGRNEQFFGPGTRLTVL.

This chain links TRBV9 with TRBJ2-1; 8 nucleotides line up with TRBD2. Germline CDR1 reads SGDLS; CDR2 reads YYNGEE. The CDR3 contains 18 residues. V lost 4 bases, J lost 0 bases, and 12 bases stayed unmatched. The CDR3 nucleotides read TGTGCCAGCAGCCCCCGTGGGCGGGGGGAGAGCTCCTACAATGAGCAGTTCTTC. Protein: CASSPRGRGESSYNEQFF.

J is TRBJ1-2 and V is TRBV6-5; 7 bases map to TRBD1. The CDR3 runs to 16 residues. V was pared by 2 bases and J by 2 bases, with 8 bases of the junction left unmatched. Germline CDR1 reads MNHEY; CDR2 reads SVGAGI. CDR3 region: CASSYRPGQANYGYTF. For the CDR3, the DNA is TGTGCCAGCAGTTACCGCCCTGGACAGGCCAACTATGGCTACACCTTC.

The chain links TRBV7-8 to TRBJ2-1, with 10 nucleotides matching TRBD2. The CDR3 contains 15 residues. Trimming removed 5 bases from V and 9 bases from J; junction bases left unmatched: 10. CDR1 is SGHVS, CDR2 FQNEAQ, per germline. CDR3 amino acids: CASSLGLAAPGEQFF. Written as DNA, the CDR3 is TGTGCCAGCAGCCTTGGACTAGCGGCTCCAGGTGAGCAGTTCTTC.

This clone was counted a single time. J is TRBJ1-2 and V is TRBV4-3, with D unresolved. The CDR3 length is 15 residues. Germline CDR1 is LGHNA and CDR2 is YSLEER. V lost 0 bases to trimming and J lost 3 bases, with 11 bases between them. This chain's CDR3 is CASSQDLRVDYGYTF. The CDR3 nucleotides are TGCGCCAGCAGCCAAGATCTACGGGTAGACTATGGCTACACCTTC.

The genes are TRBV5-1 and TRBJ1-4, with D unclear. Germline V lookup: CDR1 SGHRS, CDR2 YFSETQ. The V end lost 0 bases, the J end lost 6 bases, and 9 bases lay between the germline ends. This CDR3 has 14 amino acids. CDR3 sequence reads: CASSLGPSYEKLFF. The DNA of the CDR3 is TGCGCCAGCAGCTTGGGGCCCTCGTATGAAAAACTGTTTTTT.

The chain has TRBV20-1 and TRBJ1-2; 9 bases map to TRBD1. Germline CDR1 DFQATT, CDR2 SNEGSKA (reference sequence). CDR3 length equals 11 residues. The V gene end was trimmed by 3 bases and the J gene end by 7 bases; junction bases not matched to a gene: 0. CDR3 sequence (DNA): TGCAGTGCTAGGGACAGGGGTGGCTACACCTTC. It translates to CSARDRGGYTF.

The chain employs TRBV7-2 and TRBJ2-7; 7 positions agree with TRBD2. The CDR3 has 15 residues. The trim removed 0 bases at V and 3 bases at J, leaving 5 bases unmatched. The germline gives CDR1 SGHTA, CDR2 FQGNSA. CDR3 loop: CASSLATASGYEQYF. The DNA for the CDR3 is TGTGCCAGCAGCTTAGCAACGGCTAGCGGCTACGAGCAGTACTTC.

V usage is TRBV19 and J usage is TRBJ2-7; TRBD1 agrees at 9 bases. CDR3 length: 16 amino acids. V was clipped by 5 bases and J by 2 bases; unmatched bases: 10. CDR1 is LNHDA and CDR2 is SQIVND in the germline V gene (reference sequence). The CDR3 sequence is CASSSGAGTGTYEQYF. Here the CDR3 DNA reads TGTGCCAGTAGTTCAGGCGCCGGGACAGGGACCTACGAGCAGTACTTC. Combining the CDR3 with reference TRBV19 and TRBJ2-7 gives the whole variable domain DGGITQSPKYLFRKEGQNVTLSCEQNLNHDAMYWYRQDPGQGLRLIYYSQIVNDFQKGDIAEGYSVSREKKESFPLTVTSAQKNPTAFYLCASSSGAGTGTYEQYFGPGTRLTVT.

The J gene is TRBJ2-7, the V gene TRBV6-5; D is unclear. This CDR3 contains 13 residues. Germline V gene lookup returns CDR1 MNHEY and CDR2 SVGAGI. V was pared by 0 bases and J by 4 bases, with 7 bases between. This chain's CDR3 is CASSYSTLYEQYF. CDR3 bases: TGTGCCAGCAGTTACTCGACCTTATACGAGCAGTACTTC.

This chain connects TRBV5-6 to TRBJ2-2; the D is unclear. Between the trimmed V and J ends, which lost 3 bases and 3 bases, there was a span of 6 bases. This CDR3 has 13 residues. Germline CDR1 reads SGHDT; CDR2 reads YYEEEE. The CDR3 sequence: CASSSWYTGELFF. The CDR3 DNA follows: TGTGCCAGCAGCTCCTGGTACACCGGGGAGCTGTTTTTT.

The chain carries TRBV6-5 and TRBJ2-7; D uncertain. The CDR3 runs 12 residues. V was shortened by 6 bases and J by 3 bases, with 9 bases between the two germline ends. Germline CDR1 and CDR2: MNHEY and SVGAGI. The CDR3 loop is CASSLPGYEQYF. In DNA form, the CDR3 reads TGTGCCAGCAGCTTGCCAGGCTACGAGCAGTACTTC.

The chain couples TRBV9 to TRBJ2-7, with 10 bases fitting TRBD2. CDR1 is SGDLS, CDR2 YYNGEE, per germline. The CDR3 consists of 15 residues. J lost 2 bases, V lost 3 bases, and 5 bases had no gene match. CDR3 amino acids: CASSATAGGPYEQYF. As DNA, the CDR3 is TGTGCCAGCAGCGCCACAGCGGGGGGGCCCTACGAGCAGTACTTC.

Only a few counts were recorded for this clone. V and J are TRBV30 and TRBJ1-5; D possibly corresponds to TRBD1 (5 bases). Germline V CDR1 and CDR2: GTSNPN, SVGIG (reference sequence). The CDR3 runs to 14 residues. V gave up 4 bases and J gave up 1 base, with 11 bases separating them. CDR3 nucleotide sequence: TGTGCCTGGAACGGGGGAGGAAGCAATCAGCCCCAGCATTTT. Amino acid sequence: CAWNGGGSNQPQHF.

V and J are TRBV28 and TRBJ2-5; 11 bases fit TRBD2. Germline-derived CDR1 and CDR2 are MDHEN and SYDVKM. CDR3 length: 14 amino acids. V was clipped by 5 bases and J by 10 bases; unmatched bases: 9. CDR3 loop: CASSEGLAAAVQYF. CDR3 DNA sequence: TGTGCCAGCAGTGAGGGACTAGCGGCTGCGGTCCAGTACTTC. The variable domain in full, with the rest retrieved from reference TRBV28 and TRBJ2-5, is DVKVTQSSRYLVKRTGEKVFLECVQDMDHENMFWYRQDPGLGLRLIYFSYDVKMKEKGDIPEGYSVSREKKERFSLILESASTNQTSMYLCASSEGLAAAVQYFGPGTRLLVL.

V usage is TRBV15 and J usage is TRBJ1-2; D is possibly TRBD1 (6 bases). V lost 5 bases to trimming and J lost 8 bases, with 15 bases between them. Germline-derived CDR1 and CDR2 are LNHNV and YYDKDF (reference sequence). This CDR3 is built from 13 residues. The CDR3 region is CATSLTGSWGYTF. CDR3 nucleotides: TGTGCCACCAGCCTCACAGGGTCCTGGGGCTACACCTTC. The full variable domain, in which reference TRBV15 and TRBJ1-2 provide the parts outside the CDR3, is DAMVIQNPRYQVTQFGKPVTLSCSQTLNHNVMYWYQQKSSQAPKLLFHYYDKDFNNEADTPDNFQSRRPNTSFCFLDIRSPGLGDTAMYLCATSLTGSWGYTFGSGTRLTVV.

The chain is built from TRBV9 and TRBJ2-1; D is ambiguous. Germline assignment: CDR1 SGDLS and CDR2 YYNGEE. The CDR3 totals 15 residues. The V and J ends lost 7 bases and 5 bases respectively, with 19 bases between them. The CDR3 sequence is CASGARLTGDNEQFF. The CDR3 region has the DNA TGTGCCAGCGGAGCTCGGCTGACTGGCGACAATGAGCAGTTCTTC.